This T cell receptor (beta chain) was recorded in a study of STAT3 mutations in large granular lymphocyte leukemia. Study-level points and caveats: At least one immunodominant TCR beta clonotype appeared in every T-cell large granular lymphocyte leukemia patient.

Measured with immunoSEQ multiplex PCR; TCRdb has only the in-frame clones, and not every one. The data contain roughly 2,700 clones, over 50% of them singletons. The CDR3 loop spans 12 amino acids. With 0 bases removed from V and 5 bases from J, the gap between germline ends came to 5 bases. Germline loops: CDR1 SGHRS, CDR2 YFSETQ. Regarding this clone: Its cognate antigen is unknown.

The chain employs TRBV5-1 and TRBJ1-1; no clear D gene. This sequence was found in a man aged 60 to 75 with T-cell large granular lymphocyte leukemia. Some clones in this sample may be carry-over from other donors' samples. The material sequenced was peripheral blood mononuclear cells. The DNA for the CDR3 is TGCGCCAGCAGCTTGGAGAGGACTGAAGCTTTCTTT. Protein sequence: CASSLERTEAFF.